Sequencing of this T cell receptor (beta chain) was carried out in a study of T cells in Graves' hyperthyroidism and ophthalmopathy. Findings and caveats of the study: Among thyroid clonotypes expanded above 0.001, most also appeared in blood.

The V and J ends lost 2 bases and 10 bases, in that order; junction bases with no gene match: 2. The germline V gene encodes CDR1 GTSNPN and CDR2 SVGIG (reference sequence). The CDR3 runs 11 residues. This clonotype was seen many times. The target antigen is unknown. Researchers amplified the TCR beta CDR3 regions from RNA transcripts. TCR CDR3 regions were first amplified by RT-PCR with HTBI primers. Each CDR3 protein gets one entry after TCRdb re-called the multiplex PCR reads with MiXCR. The profile covers 500,000 to 750,000 distinct CDR3 sequences, with more than 45% appearing a single time and approximately 8.4% taken by the ten largest.

The rearrangement uses TRBV30 and TRBJ1-1; 9 bases agree with TRBD1. The clonotype comes from a woman aged 18-35 years with Graves' hyperthyroidism. Material for sequencing was peripheral blood or thyroid tissue (not recorded which). The CDR3, as DNA: TGTGCCTGGAGTACGGACAGGGGAGCTTTCTTT. It yields the protein CAWSTDRGAFF. The whole variable domain, filled in from reference TRBV30 and TRBJ1-1, reads SQTIHQWPATLVQPVGSPLSLECTVEGTSNPNLYWYRQAAGRGLQLLFYSVGIGQISSEVPQNLSASRPQDRQFILSSKKLLLSDSGFYLCAWSTDRGAFFGQGTRLTVV.